The 23 T cell receptor beta chains presented below share a single source sample, sequenced in a study of blood T cell repertoires in COVID-19. Some clones are missing from TCRdb's copy, which holds only in-frame ones; the method was immunoSEQ multiplex PCR. The table shows fewer than 350,000 clones, with about nine tenths occurring only once. Sequenced: PBMCs or T cells enriched from blood (not recorded which). The source is a woman in her forties who had recovered from COVID-19.

In DNA form, the CDR3 reads TGTGCCAGCAGCCACTTACTACGTTCGTACGAGCAGTACTTC. Its protein is CASSHLLRSYEQYF. The gene calls are TRBV13 and TRBJ2-7; D is undetermined. With 5 bases removed from V and 4 bases from J, the gap between germline ends came to 15 bases. Germline CDR1 PRHDT, CDR2 FYEKMQ (reference sequence). The CDR3 runs 14 residues.

The V gene is TRBV6-6, the J gene TRBJ1-2; D is undetermined. CDR1 is MNHNY, CDR2 SVGAGI, per germline (reference sequence). With 0 bases removed from V and 3 bases from J, the gap between germline ends came to 11 bases. This CDR3 region has 15 residues. The chain's CDR3 is CASSYSVWADYGYTF. The CDR3 DNA follows: TGTGCCAGCAGTTACTCGGTTTGGGCAGACTATGGCTACACCTTC.

The J gene is TRBJ1-4, the V gene TRBV2; D is unclear. The germline V gene encodes CDR1 SNHLY and CDR2 FYNNEI. V shed 6 bases and J shed 0 bases, with 11 bases lying between them. CDR3 length: 15 residues. Here the CDR3 reads CASSREGTTNEKLFF. CDR3 bases: TGTGCCAGCAGCCGGGAGGGTACAACTAATGAAAAACTGTTTTTT. Full variable domain (remainder filled in from reference TRBV2 and TRBJ1-4): EPEVTQTPSHQVTQMGQEVILRCVPISNHLYFYWYRQILGQKVEFLVSFYNNEISEKSEIFDDQFSVERPDGSNFTLKIRSTKLEDSAMYFCASSREGTTNEKLFFGSGTQLSVL.

The chain employs TRBV12-3 or TRBV12-4 and TRBJ2-1; TRBD1 matches at 10 bases. The CDR3 covers 13 residues. The trim removed 10 bases at V and 8 bases at J, leaving 8 bases unmatched. CDR3 loop: CATSGTGVYEQFF. The DNA of the CDR3 is TGTGCCACCTCCGGGACAGGGGTGTATGAGCAGTTCTTC.

CDR3 protein: CASSVPTDGNQPQHF. The CDR3 coding sequence is TGTGCCAGCTCGGTCCCGACAGACGGCAATCAGCCCCAGCATTTT. V usage is TRBV28 and J usage is TRBJ1-5, with D perhaps TRBD1 (5 bases). V was cut by 8 bases and J by 2 bases, with 16 bases left in between. CDR1 and CDR2 from the germline V gene are MDHEN and SYDVKM. This CDR3 spans 15 amino acids.

The rearrangement joins TRBV11-2 to TRBJ1-3; no firm D call. The germline V gene has CDR1 SGHAT and CDR2 FQNNGV. Trimming pared 4 bases from V and 0 bases from J, leaving 10 bases between. The CDR3 consists of 15 residues. The CDR3 here is CASSYGGSSGNTIYF. The CDR3 coding sequence is TGTGCCAGCAGCTACGGTGGGAGCTCTGGAAACACCATATATTTT.

The chain has TRBV28 and TRBJ2-3; D may be TRBD2 (5 bases). Germline CDR1 is MDHEN and CDR2 is SYDVKM. The CDR3 spans 13 residues. V shed 7 bases and J shed 5 bases, with 13 bases lying between them. In DNA form, the CDR3 reads TGTGCCAGCAACTTCGGGAACGTAGATACGCAGTATTTT. This codes for CASNFGNVDTQYF. The variable domain in full, with the rest retrieved from reference TRBV28 and TRBJ2-3, is DVKVTQSSRYLVKRTGEKVFLECVQDMDHENMFWYRQDPGLGLRLIYFSYDVKMKEKGDIPEGYSVSREKKERFSLILESASTNQTSMYLCASNFGNVDTQYFGPGTRLTVL.

DNA of the CDR3: TGTGCCAGCAGCGTTCCGGGACTAGGGGGGACCGGGGAGCTGTTTTTT. It yields the protein CASSVPGLGGTGELFF. The chain joins TRBV7-3 to TRBJ2-2; 8 bases agree with TRBD2. CDR1 SGHTA and CDR2 FQGTGA come from the germline V gene. V was pared by 5 bases and J by 5 bases, with 10 bases of the junction left unmatched. The CDR3 runs 16 residues. The full variable domain, with the rest looked up from reference TRBV7-3 and TRBJ2-2, is GAGVSQTPSNKVTEKGKYVELRCDPISGHTALYWYRQSLGQGPEFLIYFQGTGAADDSGLPNDRFFAVRPEGSVSTLKIQRTERGDSAVYLCASSVPGLGGTGELFFGEGSRLTVL.

The rearrangement links TRBV7-8 to TRBJ2-1; possible D gene TRBD2, 5 bases. Germline V gene data show CDR1 as SGHVS and CDR2 as FQNEAQ. The CDR3 runs 14 residues. V was clipped by 3 bases and J by 5 bases, with 11 bases between them. CDR3 loop: CASSFSEINNEQFF. The CDR3 DNA reads as TGTGCCAGCAGCTTTAGCGAGATAAACAATGAGCAGTTCTTC.

The chain uses TRBV19 and TRBJ1-2; no definite D call. The V end lost 9 bases, the J end lost 4 bases, and 21 bases lay between the germline ends. Per germline, CDR1 LNHDA and CDR2 SQIVND (reference sequence). This CDR3 contains 15 residues. The CDR3 DNA follows: TGTGCCAGCCAACCCCGGGCCCGTGGGAGCTATGGCTACACCTTC. Translation: CASQPRARGSYGYTF.

The chain links TRBV7-2 to TRBJ1-2, with D uncertain. V was trimmed by 5 bases and J by 0 bases, leaving 13 bases between them. CDR1 is SGHTA, CDR2 FQGNSA, per germline. The CDR3 consists of 15 residues. Here the CDR3 reads CASSLSYVPNYGYTF. CDR3 bases: TGTGCCAGCAGCCTCTCGTATGTTCCTAACTATGGCTACACCTTC. Combining the CDR3 with reference TRBV7-2 and TRBJ1-2 gives the whole variable domain GAGVSQSPSNKVTEKGKDVELRCDPISGHTALYWYRQSLGQGLEFLIYFQGNSAPDKSGLPSDRFSAERTGGSVSTLTIQRTQQEDSAVYLCASSLSYVPNYGYTFGSGTRLTVV.

This clone was counted a few times. The genes are TRBV10-2 and TRBJ2-2; 10 nucleotides agree with TRBD2. The germline V gene encodes CDR1 WSHSY and CDR2 SAAADI. The V gene end was trimmed by 3 bases and the J gene end by 7 bases; junction bases not matched to a gene: 5. The CDR3 sequence is 15 residues long. The CDR3 sequence is CASSDTSGEVGELFF. In DNA, the CDR3 is TGCGCCAGCAGTGATACTAGCGGGGAGGTCGGGGAGCTGTTTTTT.

V gene TRBV24-1 combines with J gene TRBJ2-7; 10 bases fit TRBD1. Germline CDR1 reads KGHDR; CDR2 reads SFDVKD. With 7 bases clipped from V and 5 bases from J, the junction kept 10 bases outside the gene matches. CDR3 length: 15 amino acids. The CDR3 DNA reads TGTGCCACCAGCGCCGGGACAGGGGTCCCCAACGAGCAGTACTTC. It encodes CATSAGTGVPNEQYF.

The V call is TRBV7-8, the J call TRBJ2-5, with D unresolved. CDR1 and CDR2 from the germline V gene are SGHVS and FQNEAQ. V shed 5 bases and J shed 1 base, with 14 bases lying between them. The CDR3 totals 15 residues. Here the CDR3 reads CASSPVFGRQETQYF. The CDR3 DNA reads TGTGCCAGCAGCCCGGTCTTTGGTCGCCAAGAGACCCAGTACTTC.

The rearrangement joins TRBV6-5 to TRBJ1-4; TRBD1 matches at 7 bases. V shed 2 bases and J 8 bases; nucleotides not matched to a gene: 8. Germline-derived CDR1 and CDR2 are MNHEY and SVGAGI. This CDR3 is 15 amino acids long. CDR3 protein: CASSYRDRVQEKLFF. The CDR3 DNA is TGTGCCAGCAGTTACCGTGACAGGGTGCAGGAAAAACTGTTTTTT.

The CDR3 sequence is CASSPRGGFEKAVDYGYTF. The CDR3 DNA reads TGTGCCAGCAGCCCTCGGGGTGGTTTTGAAAAGGCGGTGGACTATGGCTACACCTTC. The chain employs TRBV11-2 and TRBJ1-2; D gene unclear. Trimming shortened V by 5 bases and J by 3 bases, and 28 bases separated the two germline ends. The CDR3 loop spans 19 amino acids. Germline CDR1 reads SGHAT; CDR2 reads FQNNGV.

The rearrangement uses TRBV19 and TRBJ2-1; 9 nucleotides align to TRBD2. Trimming cost V 3 bases and J 5 bases; bases outside gene matches: 5. The CDR3 runs to 15 residues. The germline V gene encodes CDR1 LNHDA and CDR2 SQIVND (reference sequence). CDR3 coding DNA: TGTGCCAGTAGTATGACAGCGGGGGGTGACAATGAGCAGTTCTTC. Translation: CASSMTAGGDNEQFF.

Only one count was recorded for this clone. The chain carries TRBV28 and TRBJ1-2; no reliable D call. Trimming removed 2 bases from V and 9 bases from J, with 10 bases in between. The CDR3 contains 12 residues. CDR1 MDHEN and CDR2 SYDVKM come from the germline V gene. The CDR3, as DNA: TGTGCCAGCAGTTTAAGGAGTTCGAGCTACACCTTC. It is translated as CASSLRSSSYTF.

This clone was recorded once. The chain combines TRBV29-1 with TRBJ1-2; TRBD1 matches at 8 bases. J lost 7 bases, V lost 6 bases, and 4 bases had no gene match. The germline V gene has CDR1 SQVTM and CDR2 ANQGSEA. CDR3 length equals 11 residues. The CDR3 nucleotides read TGCAGCGTCTTTACAGGGGGTGGCTACACCTTC. It codes for CSVFTGGGYTF.

The chain couples TRBV5-1 to TRBJ1-1, with 7 bases aligning to TRBD1. The length of the CDR3 is 16 residues. The V segment lost 6 bases and the J segment 1 base; nucleotides outside the gene matches: 12. Per germline, CDR1 SGHRS and CDR2 YFSETQ. Written as DNA, the CDR3 is TGCGCCAGCACCCGGGACAGTTGGGATGGGAACACTGAAGCTTTCTTT. Protein product: CASTRDSWDGNTEAFF. The variable domain in full, with the rest retrieved from reference TRBV5-1 and TRBJ1-1, is KAGVTQTPRYLIKTRGQQVTLSCSPISGHRSVSWYQQTPGQGLQFLFEYFSETQRNKGNFPGRFSGRQFSNSRSEMNVSTLELGDSALYLCASTRDSWDGNTEAFFGQGTRLTVV.

The V gene is TRBV4-3, the J gene TRBJ1-4; D gene unclear. The CDR3 totals 16 residues. Germline CDR1 is LGHNA and CDR2 is YSLEER. The V end was cut by 2 bases, the J end by 7 bases, with 17 bases between. Here the CDR3 DNA reads TGCGCCAGCAGCCAACGGAGCTACGGAACGGGTGAAAAACTGTTTTTT. Translation gives CASSQRSYGTGEKLFF.

J is TRBJ1-2 and V is TRBV18; no clear D gene. Germline V lookup: CDR1 KGHSH, CDR2 LQKENI. This CDR3 has 14 residues. The V gene lost 0 bases and the J gene lost 8 bases, with 13 bases spanning the gap. Here the CDR3 reads CASSPPPPARGYTF. The CDR3 DNA reads TGTGCCAGCTCACCACCCCCACCCGCGAGGGGCTACACCTTC.

V and J are TRBV29-1 and TRBJ2-7; D is perhaps TRBD1 (6 bases). Trimming shortened V by 6 bases and J by 4 bases, and 7 bases separated the two germline ends. Germline V CDR1 and CDR2: SQVTM, ANQGSEA. The CDR3 is made up of 10 amino acids. The DNA of the CDR3 is TGCAGCGTGAGGGGGTACGAGCAGTACTTC. Protein sequence: CSVRGYEQYF.